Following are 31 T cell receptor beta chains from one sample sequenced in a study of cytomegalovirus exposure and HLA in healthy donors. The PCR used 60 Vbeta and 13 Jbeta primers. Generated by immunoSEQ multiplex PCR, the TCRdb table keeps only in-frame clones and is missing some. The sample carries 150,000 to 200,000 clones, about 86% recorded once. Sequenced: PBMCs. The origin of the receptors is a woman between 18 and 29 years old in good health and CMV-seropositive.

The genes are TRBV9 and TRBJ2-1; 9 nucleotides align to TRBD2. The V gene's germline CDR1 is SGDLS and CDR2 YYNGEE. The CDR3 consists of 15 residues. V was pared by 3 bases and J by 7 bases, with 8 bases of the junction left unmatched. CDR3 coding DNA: TGTGCCAGCAGCGGTAGCGGGGGACCCCTGAATGAGCAGTTCTTC. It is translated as CASSGSGGPLNEQFF.

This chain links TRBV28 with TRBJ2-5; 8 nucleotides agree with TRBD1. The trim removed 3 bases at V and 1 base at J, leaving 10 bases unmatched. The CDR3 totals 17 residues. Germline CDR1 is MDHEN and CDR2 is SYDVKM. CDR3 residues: CASSFRFPGQVQETQYF. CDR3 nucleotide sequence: TGTGCCAGCAGTTTTCGTTTTCCGGGACAGGTCCAAGAGACCCAGTACTTC.

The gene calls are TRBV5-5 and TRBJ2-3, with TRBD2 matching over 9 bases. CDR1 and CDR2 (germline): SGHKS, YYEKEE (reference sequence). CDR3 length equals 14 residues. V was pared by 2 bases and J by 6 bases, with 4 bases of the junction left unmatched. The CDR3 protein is CASSFIAGVDTQYF. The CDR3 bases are TGTGCCAGCAGCTTTATAGCGGGGGTGGATACGCAGTATTTT.

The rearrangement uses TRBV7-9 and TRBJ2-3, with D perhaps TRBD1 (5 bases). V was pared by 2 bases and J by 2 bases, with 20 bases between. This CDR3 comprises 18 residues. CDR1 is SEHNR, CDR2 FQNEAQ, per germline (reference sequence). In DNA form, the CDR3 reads TGTGCCAGCAGCTTATTAGGGGATAAAAACCCCCACACAGATACGCAGTATTTT. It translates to CASSLLGDKNPHTDTQYF.

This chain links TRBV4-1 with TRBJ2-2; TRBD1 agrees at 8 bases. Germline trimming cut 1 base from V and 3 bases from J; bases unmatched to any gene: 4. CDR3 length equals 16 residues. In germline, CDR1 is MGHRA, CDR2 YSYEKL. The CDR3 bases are TGCGCCAGCAGCCAAGGGAACAGGGGGGACACCGGGGAGCTGTTTTTT. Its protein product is CASSQGNRGDTGELFF.

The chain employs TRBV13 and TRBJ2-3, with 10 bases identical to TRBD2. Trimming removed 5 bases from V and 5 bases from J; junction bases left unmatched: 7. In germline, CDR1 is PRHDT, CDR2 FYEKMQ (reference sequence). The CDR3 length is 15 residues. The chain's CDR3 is CASSLQRGGGDTQYF. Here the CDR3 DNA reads TGTGCCAGCAGCCTCCAGCGGGGGGGCGGAGATACGCAGTATTTT.

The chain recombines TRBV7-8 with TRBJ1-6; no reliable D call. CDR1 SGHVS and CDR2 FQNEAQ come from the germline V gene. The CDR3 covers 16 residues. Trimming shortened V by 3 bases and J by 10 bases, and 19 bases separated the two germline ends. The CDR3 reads CASSFNPSGWWSPLHF. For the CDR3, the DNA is TGTGCCAGCAGCTTTAATCCATCGGGATGGTGGTCACCCCTCCACTTT. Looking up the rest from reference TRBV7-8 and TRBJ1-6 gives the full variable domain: GAGVSQSPRYKVAKRGQDVALRCDPISGHVSLFWYQQALGQGPEFLTYFQNEAQLDKSGLPSDRFFAERPEGSVSTLKIQRTQQEDSAVYLCASSFNPSGWWSPLHFGNGTRLTVT.

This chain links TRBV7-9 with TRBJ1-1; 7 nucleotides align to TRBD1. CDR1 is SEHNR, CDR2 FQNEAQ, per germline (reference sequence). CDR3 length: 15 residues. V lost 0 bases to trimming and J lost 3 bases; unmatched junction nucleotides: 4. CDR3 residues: CASSLAYRGYTEAFF. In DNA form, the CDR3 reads TGTGCCAGCAGCTTAGCCTACAGGGGATACACTGAAGCTTTCTTT.

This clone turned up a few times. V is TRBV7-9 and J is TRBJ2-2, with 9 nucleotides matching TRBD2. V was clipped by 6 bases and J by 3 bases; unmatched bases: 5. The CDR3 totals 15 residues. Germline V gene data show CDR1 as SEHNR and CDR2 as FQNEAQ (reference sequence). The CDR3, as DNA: TGTGCCAGCAGACGAAGCGGGGGGTACACCGGGGAGCTGTTTTTT. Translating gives CASRRSGGYTGELFF.

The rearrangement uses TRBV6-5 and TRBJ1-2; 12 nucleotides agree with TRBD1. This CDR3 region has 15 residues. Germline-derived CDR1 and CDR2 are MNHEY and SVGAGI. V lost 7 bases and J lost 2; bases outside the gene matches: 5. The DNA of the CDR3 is TGTGCCAGCAAAGCCGGGACAGGGGGCAACTATGGCTACACCTTC. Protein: CASKAGTGGNYGYTF.

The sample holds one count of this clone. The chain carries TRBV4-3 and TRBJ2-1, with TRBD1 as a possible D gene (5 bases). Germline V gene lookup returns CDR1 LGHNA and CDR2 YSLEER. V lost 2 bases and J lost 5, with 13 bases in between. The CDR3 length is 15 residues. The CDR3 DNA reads TGCGCCAGCAGCCAATCGGTGGCAGGGAACAATGAGCAGTTCTTC. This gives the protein CASSQSVAGNNEQFF.

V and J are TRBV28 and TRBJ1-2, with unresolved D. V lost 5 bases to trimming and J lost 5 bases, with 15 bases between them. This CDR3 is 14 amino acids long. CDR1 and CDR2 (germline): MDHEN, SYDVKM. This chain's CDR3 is CASSLRGRKYGYTF. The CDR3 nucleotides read TGTGCCAGCAGTCTAAGAGGGCGGAAATATGGCTACACCTTC.

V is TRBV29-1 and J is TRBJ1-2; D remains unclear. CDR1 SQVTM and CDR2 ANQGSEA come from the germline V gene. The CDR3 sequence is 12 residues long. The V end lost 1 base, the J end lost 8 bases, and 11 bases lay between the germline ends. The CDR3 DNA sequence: TGCAGCGTTGAAGGGGAGGGCCGAGGCTACACCTTC. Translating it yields CSVEGEGRGYTF.

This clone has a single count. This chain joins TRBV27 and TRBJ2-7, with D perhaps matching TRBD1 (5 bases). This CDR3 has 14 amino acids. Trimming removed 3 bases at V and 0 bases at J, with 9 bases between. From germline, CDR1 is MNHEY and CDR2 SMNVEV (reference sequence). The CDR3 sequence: CASSFRQSSYEQYV. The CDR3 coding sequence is TGTGCCAGCAGTTTCCGACAGAGCTCCTACGAGCAGTACGTC.

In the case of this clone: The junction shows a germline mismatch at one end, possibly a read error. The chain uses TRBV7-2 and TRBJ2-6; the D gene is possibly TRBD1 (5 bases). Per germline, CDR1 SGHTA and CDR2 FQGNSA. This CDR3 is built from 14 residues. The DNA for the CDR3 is TGTGCCAGCAGCTTAGCGGCTGGGGCCAACGGCCTGACTTTC. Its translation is CASSLAAGANGLTF.

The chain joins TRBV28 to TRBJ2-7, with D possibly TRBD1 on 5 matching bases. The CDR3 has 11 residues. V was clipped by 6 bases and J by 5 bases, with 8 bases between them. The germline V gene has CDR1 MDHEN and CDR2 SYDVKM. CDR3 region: CASRLRDEQYF. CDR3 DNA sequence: TGTGCCAGCAGGCTCAGGGACGAGCAGTACTTC.

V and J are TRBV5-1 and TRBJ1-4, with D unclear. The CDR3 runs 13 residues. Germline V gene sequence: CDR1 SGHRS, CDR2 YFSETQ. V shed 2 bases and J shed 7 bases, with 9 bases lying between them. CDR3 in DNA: TGCGCCAGCAGCTTAGTTGGAGGTGAAAAACTGTTTTTT. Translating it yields CASSLVGGEKLFF.

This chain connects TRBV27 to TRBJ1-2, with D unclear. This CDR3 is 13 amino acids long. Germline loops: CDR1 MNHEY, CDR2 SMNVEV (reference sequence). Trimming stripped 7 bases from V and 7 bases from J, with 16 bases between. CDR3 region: CASNFRGRRGYTF. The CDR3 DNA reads TGTGCCAGCAATTTCCGAGGAAGGCGTGGCTACACCTTC.

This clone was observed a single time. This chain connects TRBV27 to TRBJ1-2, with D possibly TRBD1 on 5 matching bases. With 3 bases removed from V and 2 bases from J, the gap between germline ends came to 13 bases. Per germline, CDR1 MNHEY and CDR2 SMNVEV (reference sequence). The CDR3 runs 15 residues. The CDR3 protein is CASSFSRVGNYGYTF. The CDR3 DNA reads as TGTGCCAGCAGTTTCTCCAGGGTGGGGAACTATGGCTACACCTTC.

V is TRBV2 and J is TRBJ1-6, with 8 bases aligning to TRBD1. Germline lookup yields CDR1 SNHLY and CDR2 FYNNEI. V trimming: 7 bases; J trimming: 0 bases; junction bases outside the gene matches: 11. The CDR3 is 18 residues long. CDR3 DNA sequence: TGTGCCAGCACCGCCCACACAGGGGGGAGCTCCTATAATTCACCCCTCCACTTT. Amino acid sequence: CASTAHTGGSSYNSPLHF.

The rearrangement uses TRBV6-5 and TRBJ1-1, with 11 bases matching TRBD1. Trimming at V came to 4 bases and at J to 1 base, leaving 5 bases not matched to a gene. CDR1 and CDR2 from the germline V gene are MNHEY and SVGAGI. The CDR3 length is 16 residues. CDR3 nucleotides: TGTGCCAGCAGTTGGGGACAGGGGGGCAGGAACACTGAAGCTTTCTTT. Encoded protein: CASSWGQGGRNTEAFF.

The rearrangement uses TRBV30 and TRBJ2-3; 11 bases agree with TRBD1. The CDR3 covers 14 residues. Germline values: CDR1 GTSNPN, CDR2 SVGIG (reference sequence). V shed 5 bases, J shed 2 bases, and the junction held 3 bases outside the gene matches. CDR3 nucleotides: TGTGCCTGGGGGACAGGGGGGGTCACAGATACGCAGTATTTT. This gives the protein CAWGTGGVTDTQYF.

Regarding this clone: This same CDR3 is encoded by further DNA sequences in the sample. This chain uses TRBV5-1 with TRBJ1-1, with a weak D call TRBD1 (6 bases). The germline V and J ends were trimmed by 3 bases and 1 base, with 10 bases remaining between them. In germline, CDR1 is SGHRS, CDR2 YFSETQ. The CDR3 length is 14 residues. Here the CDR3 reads CASSSLTGNTEAFF. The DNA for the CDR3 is TGCGCCAGCAGCTCCCTGACAGGGAACACTGAAGCTTTCTTT.

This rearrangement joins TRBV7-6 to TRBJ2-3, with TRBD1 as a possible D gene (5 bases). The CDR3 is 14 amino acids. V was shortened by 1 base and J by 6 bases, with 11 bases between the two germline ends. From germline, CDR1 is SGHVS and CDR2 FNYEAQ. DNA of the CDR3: TGTGCCAGCAGCTTAGTCCAGGGTATCGATACGCAGTATTTT. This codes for CASSLVQGIDTQYF.

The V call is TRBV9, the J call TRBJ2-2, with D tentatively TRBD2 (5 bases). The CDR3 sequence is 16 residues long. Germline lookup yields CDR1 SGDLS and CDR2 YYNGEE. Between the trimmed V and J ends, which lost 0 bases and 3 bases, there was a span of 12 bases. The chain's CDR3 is CASSVATWGDTGELFF. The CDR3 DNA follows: TGTGCCAGCAGCGTAGCTACTTGGGGAGACACCGGGGAGCTGTTTTTT.

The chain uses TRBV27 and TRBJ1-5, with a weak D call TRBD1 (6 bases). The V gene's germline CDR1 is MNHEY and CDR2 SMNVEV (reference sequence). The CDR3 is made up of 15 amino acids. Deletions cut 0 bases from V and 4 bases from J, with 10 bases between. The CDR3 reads CASSLSGGRNQPQHF. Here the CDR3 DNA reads TGTGCCAGCAGTTTATCAGGGGGAAGGAATCAGCCCCAGCATTTT.

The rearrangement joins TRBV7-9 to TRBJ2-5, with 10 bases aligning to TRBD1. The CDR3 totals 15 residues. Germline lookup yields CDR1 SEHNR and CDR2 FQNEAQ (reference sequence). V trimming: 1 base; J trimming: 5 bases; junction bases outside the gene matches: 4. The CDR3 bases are TGTGCCAGCAGCTTAGTCGGACAGGGGGGGGAGACCCAGTACTTC. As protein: CASSLVGQGGETQYF.

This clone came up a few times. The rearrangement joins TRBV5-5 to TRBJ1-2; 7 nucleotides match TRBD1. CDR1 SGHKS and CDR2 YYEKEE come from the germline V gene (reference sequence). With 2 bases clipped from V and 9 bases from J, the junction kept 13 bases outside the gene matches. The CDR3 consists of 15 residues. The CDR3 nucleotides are TGTGCCAGCAGCTTATCAGGGACAGACCCTCTCAGCTACACCTTC. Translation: CASSLSGTDPLSYTF.

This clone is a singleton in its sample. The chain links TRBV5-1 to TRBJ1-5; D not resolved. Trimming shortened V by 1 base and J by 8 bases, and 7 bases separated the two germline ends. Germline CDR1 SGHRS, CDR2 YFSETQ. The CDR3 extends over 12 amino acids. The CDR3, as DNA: TGCGCCAGCAGCTTGAACGGGGAGCCCCAGCATTTT. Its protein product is CASSLNGEPQHF. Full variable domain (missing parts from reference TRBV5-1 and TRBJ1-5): KAGVTQTPRYLIKTRGQQVTLSCSPISGHRSVSWYQQTPGQGLQFLFEYFSETQRNKGNFPGRFSGRQFSNSRSEMNVSTLELGDSALYLCASSLNGEPQHFGDGTRLSIL.

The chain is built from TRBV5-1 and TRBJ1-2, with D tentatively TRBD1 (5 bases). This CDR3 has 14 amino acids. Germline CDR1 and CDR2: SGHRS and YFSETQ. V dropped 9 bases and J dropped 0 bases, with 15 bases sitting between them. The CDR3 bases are TGCGCCACCGCCAGACAGTCTTCTAACTATGGCTACACCTTC. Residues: CATARQSSNYGYTF.

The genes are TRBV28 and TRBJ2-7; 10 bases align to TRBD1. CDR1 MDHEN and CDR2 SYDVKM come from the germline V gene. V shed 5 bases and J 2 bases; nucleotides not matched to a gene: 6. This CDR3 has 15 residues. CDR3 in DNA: TGTGCCAGCAGTCGCACCGGGACAGGGGCCTACGAGCAGTACTTC. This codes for CASSRTGTGAYEQYF.